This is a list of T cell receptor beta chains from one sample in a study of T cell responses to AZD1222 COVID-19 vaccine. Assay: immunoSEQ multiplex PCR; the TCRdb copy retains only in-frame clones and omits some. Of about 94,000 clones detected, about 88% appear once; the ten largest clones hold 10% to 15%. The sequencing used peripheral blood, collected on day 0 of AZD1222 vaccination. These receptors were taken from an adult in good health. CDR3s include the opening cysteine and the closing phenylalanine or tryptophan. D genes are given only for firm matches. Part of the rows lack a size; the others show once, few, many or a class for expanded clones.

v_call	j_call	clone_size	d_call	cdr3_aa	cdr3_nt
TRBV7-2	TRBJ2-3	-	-	CASSFSIPNTQYF	TGTGCCAGCAGCTTCTCTATCCCTAATACGCAGTATTTT
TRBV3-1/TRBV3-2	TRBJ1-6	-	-	CASSERDSPLHF	TGTGCCAGCAGTGAGAGAGACTCACCCCTCCACTTT
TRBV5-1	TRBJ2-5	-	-	CASSLVAEETQYF	TGCGCCAGCAGCTTGGTAGCGGAAGAGACCCAGTACTTC
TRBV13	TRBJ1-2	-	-	CASSLRTSYGYTF	TGTGCCAGCAGCCTCAGGACAAGCTATGGCTACACCTTC
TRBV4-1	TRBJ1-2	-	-	CASSQGQEKSYGYTF	TGCGCCAGCAGCCAAGGACAGGAAAAAAGCTATGGCTACACCTTC
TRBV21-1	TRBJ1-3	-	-	CASSKRHSGNTIYF	TGTGCCAGCAGCAAAAGACACTCTGGAAACACCATATATTTT
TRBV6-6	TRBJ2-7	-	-	CASSVTSYEQYF	TGTGCCAGCAGTGTAACAAGTTACGAGCAGTACTTC
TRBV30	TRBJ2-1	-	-	CAWSLSGGPYNEQFF	TGTGCCTGGAGTCTGTCAGGGGGGCCCTACAATGAGCAGTTCTTC
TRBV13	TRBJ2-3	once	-	CASSPSGDRGTQYF	TGTGCCAGCAGCCCAAGTGGGGACCGGGGGACGCAGTATTTT
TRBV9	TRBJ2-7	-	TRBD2	CASSPVAGGMSEQYF	TGTGCCAGCAGCCCAGTAGCGGGGGGAATGAGCGAGCAGTACTTC
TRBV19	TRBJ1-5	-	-	CASSIDLIQPQHF	TGTGCCAGTAGTATAGATCTTATTCAGCCCCAGCATTTT
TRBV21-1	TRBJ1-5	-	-	CASSMQGISNQPQHF	TGTGCCAGCAGCATGCAGGGGATTAGCAATCAGCCCCAGCATTTT
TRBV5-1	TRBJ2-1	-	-	CASSLRQGGNEQFF	TGCGCCAGCAGCCTAAGACAGGGAGGGAATGAGCAGTTCTTC
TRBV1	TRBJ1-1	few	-	CTSSPWAADTEAFF	TGCACCAGCAGCCCATGGGCCGCGGACACTGAAGCTTTCTTT
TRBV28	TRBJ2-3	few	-	CASSDAQGGADTQYF	TGTGCCAGCAGTGATGCCCAGGGAGGCGCAGATACGCAGTATTTT
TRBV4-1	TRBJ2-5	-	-	CASSQDLVGPARTQYF	TGCGCCAGCAGCCAAGATCTTGTCGGCCCAGCGCGGACCCAGTACTTC
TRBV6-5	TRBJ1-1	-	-	CASRGMQRPYTEAFF	TGTGCCAGCCGCGGGATGCAGAGGCCCTACACTGAAGCTTTCTTT
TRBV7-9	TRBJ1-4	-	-	CASSFNRFNEKLFF	TGTGCCAGCAGCTTCAACAGGTTTAATGAAAAACTGTTTTTT
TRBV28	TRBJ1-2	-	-	CASSFVDYGYTF	TGTGCCAGCAGTTTCGTAGACTATGGCTACACCTTC
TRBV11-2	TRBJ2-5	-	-	CASSERGAGETQYF	TGTGCCAGCAGTGAACGGGGGGCGGGGGAGACCCAGTACTTC
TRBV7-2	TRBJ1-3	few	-	CASSSYRETGNTIYF	TGTGCCAGCAGCTCTTACAGGGAAACTGGAAACACCATATATTTT
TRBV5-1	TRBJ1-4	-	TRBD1	CARKLLGQGGTNEKLFF	TGCGCCAGAAAACTTCTGGGACAGGGTGGGACTAATGAAAAACTGTTTTTT
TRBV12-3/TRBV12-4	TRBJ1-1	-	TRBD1	CASSLHPGGEAFF	TGTGCCAGCAGTCTCCATCCAGGGGGTGAAGCTTTCTTT
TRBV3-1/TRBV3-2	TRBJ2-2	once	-	CASSQGGATGELFF	TGTGCCAGCAGCCAAGGGGGTGCCACCGGGGAGCTGTTTTTT
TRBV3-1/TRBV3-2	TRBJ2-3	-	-	CASGTSTDTQYF	TGTGCCAGCGGGACTAGCACAGATACGCAGTATTTT
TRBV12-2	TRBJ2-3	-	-	CASRLFPGQVTDTQYF	TGTGCAAGTCGCTTATTCCCGGGACAGGTCACAGATACGCAGTATTTT
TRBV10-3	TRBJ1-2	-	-	CAITGGGVHGYTF	TGTGCCATCACCGGCGGAGGGGTTCATGGCTACACCTTC
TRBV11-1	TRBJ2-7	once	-	CASSLIFGTDSYEQYF	TGTGCCAGCAGCCTGATCTTCGGGACCGACTCCTACGAGCAGTACTTC
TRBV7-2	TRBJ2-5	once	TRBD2	CASSFLAGFQETQYF	TGTGCCAGCAGCTTTCTAGCGGGGTTCCAAGAGACCCAGTACTTC
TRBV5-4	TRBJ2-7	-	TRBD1	CASSLGGTGSYEQYF	TGTGCCAGCAGCTTGGGAGGGACAGGGTCTTACGAGCAGTACTTC
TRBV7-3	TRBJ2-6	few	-	CASSLGAGPSYSGANVLTF	TGTGCCAGCAGCTTAGGAGCAGGGCCCTCCTACTCTGGGGCCAACGTCCTGACTTTC